This is a list of T cell receptor beta chains from one sample in a study of blood T cells in healthy people across ages. Using its own MiXCR run on the 5' RACE reads, TCRdb lists one record per CDR3 protein. Counted here are around 1,700,000 distinct CDR3 sequences, 28% occurring once; the ten biggest clones make up roughly 8%. Sample: blood. The receptors here all came from a woman under 40 in good health. The CDR3 runs from the conserved cysteine through the conserved F or W. The D gene is left open where the match is weak. A row's size may be missing; if present it is once, few, many or a size class.

d_call: -; j_call: TRBJ2-7; clone_size: -; v_call: TRBV20-1; cdr3_nt: TGCAGTGCTAGAAGCGGCAGCGCCAACTACGAGCAGTACTTC; cdr3_aa: CSARSGSANYEQYF
d_call: -; j_call: TRBJ2-7; clone_size: -; v_call: TRBV7-2; cdr3_nt: TGTGCCAGCAGCCTGCAGGGGCAGGGTCGATCCTACGAGCAGTACTTC; cdr3_aa: CASSLQGQGRSYEQYF
d_call: -; j_call: TRBJ2-5; clone_size: few; v_call: TRBV5-6; cdr3_nt: TGTGCCAGCAGCTTTCTTGGGAGCGGGTACCAAGAGACCCAGTACTTC; cdr3_aa: CASSFLGSGYQETQYF
d_call: TRBD1; j_call: TRBJ1-2; clone_size: -; v_call: TRBV29-1; cdr3_nt: TGCAGCGTTGGTCAGCCGGGACAGGGCAGAGTTAACTATGGCTACACCTTC; cdr3_aa: CSVGQPGQGRVNYGYTF
d_call: -; j_call: TRBJ1-3; clone_size: few; v_call: TRBV7-6; cdr3_nt: TGTGCCAGCAGCTTGGAGAGGGTGATCTCTGGAAACACCATATATTTT; cdr3_aa: CASSLERVISGNTIYF
d_call: -; j_call: TRBJ2-1; clone_size: -; v_call: TRBV20-1; cdr3_nt: TGCAGTGCCCTAGGTATGGAGGAGCAGTTCTTC; cdr3_aa: CSALGMEEQFF
d_call: TRBD2; j_call: TRBJ2-1; clone_size: -; v_call: TRBV15; cdr3_nt: TGTGCCACCAGCCGTAGCGGGGGGACCAATGAGCAGTTCTTC; cdr3_aa: CATSRSGGTNEQFF
d_call: -; j_call: TRBJ1-4; clone_size: once; v_call: TRBV7-2; cdr3_nt: TGTGCCAGCAGCTTAAGAAAGGCCGAAAAACTGTTTTTT; cdr3_aa: CASSLRKAEKLFF
d_call: TRBD1; j_call: TRBJ2-5; clone_size: -; v_call: TRBV5-1; cdr3_nt: TGCGCCAGCAGTGAGATGGGACAGACACAAGAGACCCAGTACTTC; cdr3_aa: CASSEMGQTQETQYF
d_call: TRBD2; j_call: TRBJ2-7; clone_size: once; v_call: TRBV20-1; cdr3_nt: TGCAGTGCTTTACGGGGGGTCGACAATGAGCAGTACTTC; cdr3_aa: CSALRGVDNEQYF
d_call: TRBD2; j_call: TRBJ2-7; clone_size: -; v_call: TRBV20-1; cdr3_nt: TGCAGTGCTAGAGAAAGGACTAGCGGCTACAATGAGCAGTACTTC; cdr3_aa: CSARERTSGYNEQYF
d_call: -; j_call: TRBJ2-3; clone_size: -; v_call: TRBV28; cdr3_nt: TGTGCCAGCAGCCTCCGGGCTTATACGCAGTATTTT; cdr3_aa: CASSLRAYTQYF
d_call: TRBD1; j_call: TRBJ1-2; clone_size: -; v_call: TRBV2; cdr3_nt: TGTGCCAGCAGTGGTGGCAGGGGGCTTACAACCTATGGCTACACCTTC; cdr3_aa: CASSGGRGLTTYGYTF
d_call: -; j_call: TRBJ2-2; clone_size: few; v_call: TRBV12-3/TRBV12-4; cdr3_nt: TGTGCCTCGGGAACGGCCGGGCTCACCGGGGAGCTGTTTTTT; cdr3_aa: CASGTAGLTGELFF
d_call: -; j_call: TRBJ1-6; clone_size: few; v_call: TRBV12-3/TRBV12-4; cdr3_nt: TGTGCCAGCAGTCCCTTACCAGGGATCCCATCACCCCTCCACTTT; cdr3_aa: CASSPLPGIPSPLHF
d_call: -; j_call: TRBJ2-1; clone_size: many; v_call: TRBV29-1; cdr3_nt: TGCAGCGTGAGGCCCCTACGCAATGAGCAGTTCTTC; cdr3_aa: CSVRPLRNEQFF
d_call: -; j_call: TRBJ1-6; clone_size: few; v_call: TRBV28; cdr3_nt: TGTGCCAGCAGTAGGCCGGACTCGGATTCACCCCTCCACTTT; cdr3_aa: CASSRPDSDSPLHF
d_call: -; j_call: TRBJ2-1; clone_size: -; v_call: TRBV6-2/TRBV6-3; cdr3_nt: TGTGCCAGCATCCGAGGAAGCTCCTACAGTGAGCAGTTCTTC; cdr3_aa: CASIRGSSYSEQFF
d_call: -; j_call: TRBJ2-5; clone_size: many; v_call: TRBV7-9; cdr3_nt: TGTGCCAGCAGCGCGGAGGCAGGGGAGACCCAGTACTTC; cdr3_aa: CASSAEAGETQYF
d_call: TRBD1; j_call: TRBJ1-2; clone_size: few; v_call: TRBV12-3/TRBV12-4; cdr3_nt: TGTGCCAGCGTCCGGGACAGGGCGGGTGGCTACACCTTC; cdr3_aa: CASVRDRAGGYTF
d_call: TRBD1; j_call: TRBJ1-4; clone_size: -; v_call: TRBV6-6; cdr3_nt: TGTGCCAGCAGCTCTACTCAGGGGGCGGCTAATGAAAAACTGTTTTTT; cdr3_aa: CASSSTQGAANEKLFF
d_call: -; j_call: TRBJ2-3; clone_size: -; v_call: TRBV7-2; cdr3_nt: TGTGCCAGCAGCTCGAAATCCCCCTGGACAGATACGCAGTATTTT; cdr3_aa: CASSSKSPWTDTQYF
d_call: -; j_call: TRBJ2-3; clone_size: few; v_call: TRBV20-1; cdr3_nt: TGCAGTGCTAGGGACTATCAATCGGGCATAGATACGCAGTATTTT; cdr3_aa: CSARDYQSGIDTQYF
d_call: -; j_call: TRBJ2-3; clone_size: many; v_call: TRBV2; cdr3_nt: TGTGCCAGTCGGACGGACTCTAGCACAGATACGCAGTATTTT; cdr3_aa: CASRTDSSTDTQYF
d_call: TRBD2; j_call: TRBJ2-7; clone_size: -; v_call: TRBV7-9; cdr3_nt: TGTGCCAGCAGTTCCCTAGCGGGAGTCGATTGCGAGCAGTACTTC; cdr3_aa: CASSSLAGVDCEQYF
d_call: TRBD1; j_call: TRBJ1-2; clone_size: -; v_call: TRBV20-1; cdr3_nt: TGCAGTGCTACAGGGGGGCTCGACTACACCTTC; cdr3_aa: CSATGGLDYTF
d_call: -; j_call: TRBJ1-4; clone_size: -; v_call: TRBV20-1; cdr3_nt: TGCAGTGCTAGAGACTTTCGGGGGAATGAAAAACTGTTTTTT; cdr3_aa: CSARDFRGNEKLFF
d_call: -; j_call: TRBJ1-5; clone_size: few; v_call: TRBV5-5; cdr3_nt: TGTGCCTGGACTCAGCCCCAGCATTTT; cdr3_aa: CAWTQPQHF
d_call: TRBD2; j_call: TRBJ2-2; clone_size: once; v_call: TRBV5-1; cdr3_nt: TGCGCCAGCAGCAGTAAGCCGGGACTAGCACCCGGGGAGCTGTTTTTT; cdr3_aa: CASSSKPGLAPGELFF
d_call: -; j_call: TRBJ2-3; clone_size: -; v_call: TRBV28; cdr3_nt: TGTGCCAGCAGTGCCCAAGTTGCAGGGCCAGATACGCAGTATTTT; cdr3_aa: CASSAQVAGPDTQYF
d_call: -; j_call: TRBJ2-1; clone_size: few; v_call: TRBV9; cdr3_nt: TGTGCCAGCAGCGCTATGGGGGTATACAATGAGCAGTTCTTC; cdr3_aa: CASSAMGVYNEQFF
d_call: -; j_call: TRBJ2-7; clone_size: -; v_call: TRBV6-2/TRBV6-3; cdr3_nt: TGTGCCAGCAGGTACCAGGGCCGAGCCTACGAGCAGTACTTC; cdr3_aa: CASRYQGRAYEQYF
d_call: -; j_call: TRBJ2-4; clone_size: few; v_call: TRBV7-9; cdr3_nt: TGTGCCAGCAGCTTAAACGGATTAGCCAAAAACATTCAGTACTTC; cdr3_aa: CASSLNGLAKNIQYF
d_call: -; j_call: TRBJ2-7; clone_size: few; v_call: TRBV24-1; cdr3_nt: TGTGCCGCCAGTGAGACAGGATGCTACGAGCAGTACTTC; cdr3_aa: CAASETGCYEQYF
d_call: -; j_call: TRBJ2-5; clone_size: few; v_call: TRBV6-2/TRBV6-3; cdr3_nt: TGTGCCAGCAGTTGGGGACCGGCGGAGACCCAGTACTTC; cdr3_aa: CASSWGPAETQYF
d_call: -; j_call: TRBJ1-2; clone_size: -; v_call: TRBV18; cdr3_nt: TGTGCCAGCTCACCACCGGGACCCCATGGCTACACCTTC; cdr3_aa: CASSPPGPHGYTF
d_call: -; j_call: TRBJ2-5; clone_size: few; v_call: TRBV2; cdr3_nt: TGTGCCAGCAGGAGAGGGACGGAAGAGACCCAGTACTTC; cdr3_aa: CASRRGTEETQYF
d_call: -; j_call: TRBJ2-1; clone_size: many; v_call: TRBV20-1; cdr3_nt: TGCAGTGCTAGGGTAGGAGGGCCTTGGGGTAATGAGCAGTTCTTC; cdr3_aa: CSARVGGPWGNEQFF
d_call: TRBD2; j_call: TRBJ2-7; clone_size: few; v_call: TRBV20-1; cdr3_nt: TGCAGTGCTAGAGTGGGGGGAGCGGGACCCTACGAGCAGTACTTC; cdr3_aa: CSARVGGAGPYEQYF
d_call: -; j_call: TRBJ2-2; clone_size: -; v_call: TRBV5-1; cdr3_nt: TGCGCCAGCAGCTTGGATGGGGGCGCGAACACCGGGGAGCGGTTTTTT; cdr3_aa: CASSLDGGANTGERFF